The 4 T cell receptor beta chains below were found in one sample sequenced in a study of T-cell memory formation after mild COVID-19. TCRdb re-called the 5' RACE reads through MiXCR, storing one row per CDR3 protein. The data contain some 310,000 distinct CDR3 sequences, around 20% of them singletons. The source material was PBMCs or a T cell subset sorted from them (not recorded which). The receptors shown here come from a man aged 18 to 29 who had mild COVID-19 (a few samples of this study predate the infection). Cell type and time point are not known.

CDR3 bases: TGTGCCAGCAGCCAGGAGACAGGAGGGAACACTGAAGCTTTCTTT. It specifies CASSQETGGNTEAFF. V and J are TRBV4-2 and TRBJ1-1; tentative D call: TRBD1 (6 bases). Trimming took off 3 bases at V and 1 base at J, with 12 bases between the two ends. The CDR3 extends over 15 amino acids. In germline, CDR1 is LGHNA, CDR2 YNFKEQ.

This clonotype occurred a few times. The CDR3 region is CGSFGSGANVLTF. The CDR3 DNA reads as TGTGGCAGTTTCGGGTCTGGGGCCAACGTCCTGACTTTC. J is TRBJ2-6 and V is TRBV28, with D unclear. The germline V gene has CDR1 MDHEN and CDR2 SYDVKM. CDR3 length equals 13 residues.

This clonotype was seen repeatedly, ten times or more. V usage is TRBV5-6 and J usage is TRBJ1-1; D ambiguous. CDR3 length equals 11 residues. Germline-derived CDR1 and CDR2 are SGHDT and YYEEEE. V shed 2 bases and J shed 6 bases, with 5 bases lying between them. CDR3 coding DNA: TGTGCCAGCAGCTTATACGCTGAAGCTTTCTTT. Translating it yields CASSLYAEAFF.

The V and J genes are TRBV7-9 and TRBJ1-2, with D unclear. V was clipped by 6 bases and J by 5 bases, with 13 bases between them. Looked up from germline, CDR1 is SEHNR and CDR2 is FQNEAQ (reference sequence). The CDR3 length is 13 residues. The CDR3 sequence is CASSRETIYGYTF. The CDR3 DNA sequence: TGTGCCAGCAGTCGTGAGACCATATATGGCTACACCTTC. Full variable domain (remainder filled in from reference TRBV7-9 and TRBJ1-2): DTGVSQNPRHKITKRGQNVTFRCDPISEHNRLYWYRQTLGQGPEFLTYFQNEAQLEKSRLLSDRFSAERPKGSFSTLEIQRTEQGDSAMYLCASSRETIYGYTFGSGTRLTVV.